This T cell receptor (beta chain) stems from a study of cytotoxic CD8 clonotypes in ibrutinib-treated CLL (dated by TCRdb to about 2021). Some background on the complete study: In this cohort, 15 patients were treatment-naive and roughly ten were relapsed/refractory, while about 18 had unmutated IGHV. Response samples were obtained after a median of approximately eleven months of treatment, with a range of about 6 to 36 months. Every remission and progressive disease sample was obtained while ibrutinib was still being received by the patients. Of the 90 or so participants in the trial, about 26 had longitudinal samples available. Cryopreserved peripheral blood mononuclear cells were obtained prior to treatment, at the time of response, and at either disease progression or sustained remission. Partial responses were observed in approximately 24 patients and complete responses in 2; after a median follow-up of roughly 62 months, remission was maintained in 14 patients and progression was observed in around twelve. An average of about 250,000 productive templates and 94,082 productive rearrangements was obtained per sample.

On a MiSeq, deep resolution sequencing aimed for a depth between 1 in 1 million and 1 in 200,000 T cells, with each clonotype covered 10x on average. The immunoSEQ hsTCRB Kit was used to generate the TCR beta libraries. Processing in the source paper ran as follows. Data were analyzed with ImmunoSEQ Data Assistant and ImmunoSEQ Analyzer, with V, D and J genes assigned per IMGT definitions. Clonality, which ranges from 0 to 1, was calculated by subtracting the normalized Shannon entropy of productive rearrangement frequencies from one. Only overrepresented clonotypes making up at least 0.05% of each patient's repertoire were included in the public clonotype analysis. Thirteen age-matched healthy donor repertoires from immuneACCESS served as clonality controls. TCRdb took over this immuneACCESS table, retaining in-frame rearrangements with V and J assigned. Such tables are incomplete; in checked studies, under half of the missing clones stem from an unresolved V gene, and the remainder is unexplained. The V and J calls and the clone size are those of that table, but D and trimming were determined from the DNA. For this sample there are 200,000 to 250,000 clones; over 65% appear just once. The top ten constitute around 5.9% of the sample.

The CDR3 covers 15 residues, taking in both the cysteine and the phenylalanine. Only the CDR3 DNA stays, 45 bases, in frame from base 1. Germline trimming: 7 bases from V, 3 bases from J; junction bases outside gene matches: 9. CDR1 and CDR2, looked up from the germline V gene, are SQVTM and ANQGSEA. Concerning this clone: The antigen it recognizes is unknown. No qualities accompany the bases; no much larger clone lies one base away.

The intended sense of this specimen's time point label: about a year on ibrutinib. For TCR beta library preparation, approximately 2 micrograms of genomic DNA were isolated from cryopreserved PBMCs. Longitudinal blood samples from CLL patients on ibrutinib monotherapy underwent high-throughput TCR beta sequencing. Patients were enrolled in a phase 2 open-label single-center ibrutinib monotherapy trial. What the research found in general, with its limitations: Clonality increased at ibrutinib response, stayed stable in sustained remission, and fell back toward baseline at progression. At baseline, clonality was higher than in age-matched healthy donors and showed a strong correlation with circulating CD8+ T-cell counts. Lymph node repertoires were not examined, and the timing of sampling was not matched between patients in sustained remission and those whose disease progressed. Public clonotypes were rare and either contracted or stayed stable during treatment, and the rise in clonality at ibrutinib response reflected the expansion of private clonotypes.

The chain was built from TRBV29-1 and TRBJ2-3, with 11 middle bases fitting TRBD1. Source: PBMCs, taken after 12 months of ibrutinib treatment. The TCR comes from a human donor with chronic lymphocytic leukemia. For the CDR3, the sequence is CSAEGQGVKTDTQYF. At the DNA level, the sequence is TGCAGCGCAGAGGGACAGGGGGTGAAGACAGATACGCAGTATTTT.